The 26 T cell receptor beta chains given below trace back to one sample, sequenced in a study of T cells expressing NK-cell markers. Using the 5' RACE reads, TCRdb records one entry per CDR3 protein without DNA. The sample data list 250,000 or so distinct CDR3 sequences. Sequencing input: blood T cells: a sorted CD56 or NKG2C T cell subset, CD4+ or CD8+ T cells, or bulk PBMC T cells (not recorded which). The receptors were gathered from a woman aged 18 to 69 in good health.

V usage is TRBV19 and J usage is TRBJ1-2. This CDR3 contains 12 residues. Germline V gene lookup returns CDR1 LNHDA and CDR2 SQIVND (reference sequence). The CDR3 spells CASKPSNYGYTF.

The CDR3 loop is CASSAGTTYEQYF. This chain links TRBV9 with TRBJ2-7. Germline-derived CDR1 and CDR2 are SGDLS and YYNGEE. This CDR3 spans 13 amino acids.

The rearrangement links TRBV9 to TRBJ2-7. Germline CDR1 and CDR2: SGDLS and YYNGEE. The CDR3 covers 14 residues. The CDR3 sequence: CASSTSVSSYEQYF.

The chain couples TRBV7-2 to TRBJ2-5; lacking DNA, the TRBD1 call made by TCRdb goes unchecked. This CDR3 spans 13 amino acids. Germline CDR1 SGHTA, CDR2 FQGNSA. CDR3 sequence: CASTPPGHKTQYF.

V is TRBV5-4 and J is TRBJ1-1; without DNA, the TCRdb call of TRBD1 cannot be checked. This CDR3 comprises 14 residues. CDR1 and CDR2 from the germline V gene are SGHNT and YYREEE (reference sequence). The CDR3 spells CASSFGHANTEAFF.

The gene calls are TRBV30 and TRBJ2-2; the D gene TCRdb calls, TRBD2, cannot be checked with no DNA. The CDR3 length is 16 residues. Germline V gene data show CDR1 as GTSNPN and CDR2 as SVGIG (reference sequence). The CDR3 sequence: CAWSVPRGGNTGELFF.

The CDR3 sequence: CASSLAGVVNTIYF. The chain is built from TRBV12-3 or TRBV12-4 and TRBJ1-3; the TRBD1 assignment by TCRdb is unverifiable without DNA. The CDR3 runs to 14 residues.

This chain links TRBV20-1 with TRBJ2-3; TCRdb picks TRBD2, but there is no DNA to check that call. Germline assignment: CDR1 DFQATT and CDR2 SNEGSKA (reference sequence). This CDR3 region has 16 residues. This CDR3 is CSASPGLPDERDTQYF.

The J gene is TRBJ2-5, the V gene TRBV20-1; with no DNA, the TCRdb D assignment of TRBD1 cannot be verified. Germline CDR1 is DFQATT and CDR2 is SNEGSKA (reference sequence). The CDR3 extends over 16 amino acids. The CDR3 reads CSAIGGRGLSYETQYF.

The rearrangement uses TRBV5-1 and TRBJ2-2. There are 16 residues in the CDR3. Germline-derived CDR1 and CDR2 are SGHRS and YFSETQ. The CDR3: CASSLWTVKGTGELFF. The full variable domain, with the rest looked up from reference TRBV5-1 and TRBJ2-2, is KAGVTQTPRYLIKTRGQQVTLSCSPISGHRSVSWYQQTPGQGLQFLFEYFSETQRNKGNFPGRFSGRQFSNSRSEMNVSTLELGDSALYLCASSLWTVKGTGELFFGEGSRLTVL.

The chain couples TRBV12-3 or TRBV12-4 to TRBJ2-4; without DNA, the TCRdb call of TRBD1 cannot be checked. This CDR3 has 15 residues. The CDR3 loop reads CASSLDREAKNIQYF.

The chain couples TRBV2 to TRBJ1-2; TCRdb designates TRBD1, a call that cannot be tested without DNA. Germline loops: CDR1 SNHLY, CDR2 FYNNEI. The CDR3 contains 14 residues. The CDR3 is CASSERTGSYGYTF.

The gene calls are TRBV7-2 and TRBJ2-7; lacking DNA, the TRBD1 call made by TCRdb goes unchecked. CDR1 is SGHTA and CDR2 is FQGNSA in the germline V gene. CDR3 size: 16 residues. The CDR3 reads CASSLTGTGTSYEQYF. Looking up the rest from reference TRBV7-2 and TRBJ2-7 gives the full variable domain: GAGVSQSPSNKVTEKGKDVELRCDPISGHTALYWYRQSLGQGLEFLIYFQGNSAPDKSGLPSDRFSAERTGGSVSTLTIQRTQQEDSAVYLCASSLTGTGTSYEQYFGPGTRLTVT.

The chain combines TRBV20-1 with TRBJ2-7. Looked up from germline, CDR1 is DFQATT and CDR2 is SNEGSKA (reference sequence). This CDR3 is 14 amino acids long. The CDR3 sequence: CSARVSRGSYEQYF.

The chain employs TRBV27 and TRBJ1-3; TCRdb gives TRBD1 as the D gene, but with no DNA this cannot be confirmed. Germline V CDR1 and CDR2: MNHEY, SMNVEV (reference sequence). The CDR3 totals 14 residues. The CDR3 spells CASSTGVRGNTIYF.

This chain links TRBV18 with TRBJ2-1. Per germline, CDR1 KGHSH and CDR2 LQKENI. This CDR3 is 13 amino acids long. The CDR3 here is CASSPDFGNEQFF.

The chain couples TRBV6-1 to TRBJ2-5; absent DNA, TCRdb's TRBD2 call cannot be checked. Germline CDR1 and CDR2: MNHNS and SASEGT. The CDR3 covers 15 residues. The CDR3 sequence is CASSRTSGGRETQYF.

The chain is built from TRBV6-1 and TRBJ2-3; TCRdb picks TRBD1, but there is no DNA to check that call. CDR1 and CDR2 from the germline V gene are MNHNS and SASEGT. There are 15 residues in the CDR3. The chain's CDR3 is CASSSPGLATDTQYF.

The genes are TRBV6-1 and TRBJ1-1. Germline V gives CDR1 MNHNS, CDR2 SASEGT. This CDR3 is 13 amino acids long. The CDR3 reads CASRRGIRTEAFF.

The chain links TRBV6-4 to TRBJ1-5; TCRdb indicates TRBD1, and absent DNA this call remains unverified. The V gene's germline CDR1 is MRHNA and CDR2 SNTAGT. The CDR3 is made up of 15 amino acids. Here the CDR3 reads CASSDWGLSNQPQHF.

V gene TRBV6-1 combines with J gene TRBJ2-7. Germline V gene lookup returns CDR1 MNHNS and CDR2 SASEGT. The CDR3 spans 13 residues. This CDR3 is CASGDSLIYEQYF.

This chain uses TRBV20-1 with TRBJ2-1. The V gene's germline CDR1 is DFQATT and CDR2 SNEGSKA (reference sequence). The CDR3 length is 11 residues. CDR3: CSAREYNEQFF.

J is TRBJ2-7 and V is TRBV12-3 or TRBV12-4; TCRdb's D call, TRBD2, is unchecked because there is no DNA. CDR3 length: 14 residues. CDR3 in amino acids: CASSLAGGIYEQYF.

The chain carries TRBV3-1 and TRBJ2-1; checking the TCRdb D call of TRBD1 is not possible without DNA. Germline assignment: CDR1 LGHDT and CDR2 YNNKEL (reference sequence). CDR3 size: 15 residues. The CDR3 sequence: CASSWRRGSYNEQFF.

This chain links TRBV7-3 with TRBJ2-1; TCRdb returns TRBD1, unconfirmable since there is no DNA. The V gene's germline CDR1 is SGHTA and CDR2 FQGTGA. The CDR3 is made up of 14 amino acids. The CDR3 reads CASSMMGRDNEQFF.

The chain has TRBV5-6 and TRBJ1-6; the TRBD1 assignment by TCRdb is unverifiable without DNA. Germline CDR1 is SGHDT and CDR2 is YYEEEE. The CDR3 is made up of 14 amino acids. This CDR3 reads CASRHRGRNSPLHF.